This T cell receptor (beta chain) comes out of a study of shared clonotypes between healthy human individuals. Notes on the study in general: Researchers found naive subsets generally carried larger estimated richness than memory subsets.

The J segment lost 0 bases and the V segment lost 0 bases, leaving 9 bases of the junction unmatched. Germline assignment: CDR1 LGHNA and CDR2 YNFKEQ. This CDR3 has 19 residues. Clones were read by immunoSEQ multiplex PCR, and TCRdb kept only the in-frame ones, dropping some. The sample lists some 1,100,000 clones; more than 75% were seen once. This clone was found once. Its cognate antigen is unknown. The same CDR3 can be traced to other DNA sequences in this sample. The chain carries TRBV4-2 and TRBJ2-1, with TRBD2 matching over 9 bases. The clonotype originates from a man aged 18 to 29 in good health. Some clones in this sample may be carry-over from other donors' samples. Sequenced sample: memory CD4+ T cells from PBMCs. As for subset: CD45RA-negative fraction. The CDR3 reads CASSQDRGLALSSYNEQFF. The CDR3 nucleotides read TGTGCCAGCAGCCAAGATCGAGGACTAGCGTTGAGCTCCTACAATGAGCAGTTCTTC.